The clone carrying this TCR beta chain was seen more than once but under ten times. The data were obtained in a study of CD8 T cells in ankylosing spondylitis. MiXCR was run by TCRdb on the 5' RACE reads, yielding one entry per CDR3 protein. The repertoire holds about 250,000 distinct CDR3 sequences, with 32% as singletons. Sequenced sample: blood, either unsorted or a sorted T cell fraction (not recorded which). The clonotype comes from a male donor with ankylosing spondylitis or in good health (not recorded which).

The CDR3 loop reads CASSLLTGRQPQHF. The CDR3, as DNA: TGTGCCAGCAGCTTACTCACAGGAAGACAGCCCCAGCATTTT. The genes are TRBV7-2 and TRBJ1-5; D may be TRBD1 (5 bases). CDR1 SGHTA and CDR2 FQGNSA come from the germline V gene. V lost 2 bases, J lost 7 bases, and 12 bases lay in between. The CDR3 has 14 residues.